These 9 T cell receptor beta chains share one sample of origin, sequenced in a study of T cells after yellow fever vaccination. TCRdb independently ran MiXCR on the 5' RACE reads; one entry per CDR3 protein. This table has about 320,000 distinct CDR3 sequences, 6.5% to 8.5% appearing once. Here the sequenced sample was PBMCs, taken about 49 days after the first yellow fever vaccination. All receptors derive from a man aged 18 to 35 who received the YFV17D yellow fever vaccine.

V and J are TRBV20-1 and TRBJ2-7; D remains unclear. Trimming took 3 bases from V and 2 from J, leaving 11 bases between them. CDR1 and CDR2 from the germline V gene are DFQATT and SNEGSKA (reference sequence). The CDR3 has 13 residues. The CDR3 reads CSARPEGTYEQYV. For the CDR3, the DNA is TGCAGTGCTAGGCCCGAAGGGACCTACGAGCAGTACGTC.

This clonotype was counted a few times. The gene calls are TRBV6-2 or TRBV6-3 and TRBJ2-1; 12 bases map to TRBD2. The V and J ends lost 6 bases and 6 bases, in that order; junction bases with no gene match: 12. The CDR3 totals 17 residues. Per germline, CDR1 MNHEY and CDR2 SVGEGT. The CDR3 bases are TGTGCCAGCAGCCACCGGCTAGCGGGGGGGCTAGGCAATGAGCAGTTCTTC. It translates to CASSHRLAGGLGNEQFF.

In its sample, this clonotype was seen a few times. The chain carries TRBV5-1 and TRBJ2-3; 13 bases match TRBD2. V lost 1 base to trimming and J lost 0 bases; unmatched junction nucleotides: 2. The CDR3 totals 17 residues. Germline V gives CDR1 SGHRS, CDR2 YFSETQ. CDR3 nucleotide sequence: TGCGCCAGCAGCTTGACTAGCGGGGGGGCTAGCACAGATACGCAGTATTTT. Translating gives CASSLTSGGASTDTQYF.

The gene calls are TRBV23-1 and TRBJ2-6; TRBD2 might be the D (5 bases). TRBV23-1 is designated an ORF whose function remains uncertain. Trimming stripped 8 bases from V and 0 bases from J, with 17 bases between. The CDR3 runs 17 residues. CDR3 sequence reads: CASGSGTISSGANVLTF. The CDR3 nucleotides read TGCGCCAGCGGGTCGGGAACGATATCCTCTGGGGCCAACGTCCTGACTTTC.

The V and J genes are TRBV11-2 and TRBJ1-2; TRBD1 matches at 9 bases. This CDR3 is built from 17 residues. The germline V gene encodes CDR1 SGHAT and CDR2 FQNNGV. V lost 0 bases and J lost 3; bases outside the gene matches: 8. The CDR3 DNA sequence: TGTGCCAGCAGCTTAGAGTTGACAGGGGGAGGTTACTATGGCTACACCTTC. Protein: CASSLELTGGGYYGYTF.

This clonotype came up a few times. The chain couples TRBV20-1 to TRBJ2-3; TRBD2 aligns across 8 bases. V lost 5 bases and J lost 4; bases outside the gene matches: 14. The CDR3 contains 16 residues. Germline assignment: CDR1 DFQATT and CDR2 SNEGSKA (reference sequence). Here the CDR3 DNA reads TGCAGTGCTCCCATAATTCCGGGACTAGATCCAGATACGCAGTATTTT. Translating it yields CSAPIIPGLDPDTQYF.

This clonotype was seen a few times. The V gene is TRBV30, the J gene TRBJ2-3, with TRBD2 as a possible D gene (5 bases). CDR1 is GTSNPN, CDR2 SVGIG, per germline (reference sequence). The CDR3 spans 15 residues. Trimming left V 4 bases short and J 2 bases short, with 16 bases between. The CDR3 sequence is CAWTQGSGSTDTQYF. As DNA, the CDR3 is TGTGCCTGGACGCAAGGGAGCGGTTCCACAGATACGCAGTATTTT.

The CDR3 sequence: CSASLAGGHSSYNEQFF. CDR3 coding DNA: TGCAGTGCTTCACTAGCGGGGGGACATAGCTCCTACAATGAGCAGTTCTTC. The V gene is TRBV20-1, the J gene TRBJ2-1; 12 bases align to TRBD2. J lost 0 bases, V lost 5 bases, and 8 bases had no gene match. CDR3 size: 17 residues. From germline, CDR1 is DFQATT and CDR2 SNEGSKA (reference sequence).

In its sample, this clonotype was seen a few times. The chain uses TRBV20-1 and TRBJ1-6, with a weak D call TRBD1 (6 bases). CDR1 is DFQATT, CDR2 SNEGSKA, per germline (reference sequence). This CDR3 is 14 amino acids long. Between the trimmed V and J ends, which lost 6 bases and 6 bases, there was a span of 15 bases. The CDR3 DNA sequence: TGCAGTGCGGGGGACACCAGGCTTAATTCACCCCTCCACTTT. Translated, it gives CSAGDTRLNSPLHF.